These 30 T cell receptor beta chains share one sample of origin, sequenced in a study of T cell responses to AZD1222 COVID-19 vaccine. Assay used: immunoSEQ multiplex PCR; TCRdb lists only in-frame clones, some missing. Here the sample spans 250,000 to 300,000 clones, roughly 93% being singletons. The input for sequencing was peripheral blood, taken 28 days after the second AZD1222 dose. Receptors originate from an adult who received the AZD1222 COVID-19 vaccine.

This CDR3 reads CASSLGGLGTGELFF. In nucleotides, the CDR3 is TGTGCCAGCAGCTTAGGGGGGCTCGGCACCGGGGAGCTGTTTTTT. The rearrangement joins TRBV7-6 to TRBJ2-2, with D maybe TRBD1 (6 bases). V was pared by 1 base and J by 4 bases, with 10 bases between. Germline V gene data show CDR1 as SGHVS and CDR2 as FNYEAQ. The CDR3 loop spans 15 amino acids.

V and J are TRBV3-1 (or the pseudogene TRBV3-2) and TRBJ1-1, with D maybe TRBD1 (6 bases). The CDR3 has 14 amino acids. Trimming removed 0 bases from V and 8 bases from J, with 13 bases in between. Germline CDR1 reads LGHDT; CDR2 reads YNNKEL (reference sequence). CDR3 nucleotides: TGTGCCAGCAGCCAAGATGGAGGGGGGGCAGAAGCTTTCTTT. Translating gives CASSQDGGGAEAFF.

This clone was detected a few times. The chain recombines TRBV27 with TRBJ2-1, with D possibly matching TRBD1 (6 bases). Trimming removed 5 bases from V and 4 bases from J, with 18 bases in between. The CDR3 runs 16 residues. Germline CDR1 MNHEY, CDR2 SMNVEV (reference sequence). This CDR3 is CASSNPQGFTYNEQFF. The CDR3 region has the DNA TGTGCCAGCAGTAACCCACAGGGATTCACTTACAATGAGCAGTTCTTC.

This rearrangement joins TRBV5-8 to TRBJ2-6, with 7 bases fitting TRBD1. The CDR3 spans 18 residues. Germline assignment: CDR1 SGHTS and CDR2 YDEGEE. V shed 0 bases, J shed 0 bases, and the junction held 6 bases outside the gene matches. CDR3 sequence (DNA): TGTGCCAGCAGCTTGGAGACAGGGTGGATCTCTGGGGCCAACGTCCTGACTTTC. Amino acids: CASSLETGWISGANVLTF.

The chain recombines TRBV4-3 with TRBJ1-3; the D gene is possibly TRBD1 (5 bases). Germline V gene sequence: CDR1 LGHNA, CDR2 YSLEER. The CDR3 has 16 residues. The V end was cut by 1 base, the J end by 2 bases, with 12 bases between. CDR3 residues: CASSQAAGVTGNTIYF. In nucleotides, the CDR3 is TGCGCCAGCAGCCAAGCCGCGGGGGTAACTGGAAACACCATATATTTT.

The chain employs TRBV6-5 and TRBJ1-5, with D tentatively TRBD1 (6 bases). Per germline, CDR1 MNHEY and CDR2 SVGAGI. The CDR3 runs 14 residues. The V end was cut by 6 bases, the J end by 6 bases, with 15 bases between. CDR3: CASRRQEAGQPQHF. The CDR3 coding sequence is TGTGCCAGCAGGCGACAGGAGGCAGGTCAGCCCCAGCATTTT.

The chain carries TRBV28 and TRBJ1-2; maybe TRBD1 (6 bases). Trimming stripped 8 bases from V and 6 bases from J, with 16 bases between. The CDR3 runs 13 residues. The germline CDR1 and CDR2 sequences are MDHEN and SYDVKM. The CDR3 sequence is CASGVFGGNGYTF. For the CDR3, the DNA is TGTGCCAGCGGGGTTTTTGGGGGCAATGGCTACACCTTC.

The chain has TRBV29-1 and TRBJ1-1; no reliable D call. This CDR3 region has 8 residues. V was trimmed by 6 bases and J by 6 bases, leaving 2 bases between them. Germline CDR1 and CDR2: SQVTM and ANQGSEA. CDR3 sequence: CSVPEAFF. In nucleotides, the CDR3 is TGCAGCGTCCCTGAAGCTTTCTTT.

The chain links TRBV15 to TRBJ2-2, with TRBD2 as a possible D gene (7 bases). The length of the CDR3 is 16 residues. The ends were cut back, 1 base at V and 8 bases at J, with 17 bases in the middle. The germline V gene encodes CDR1 LNHNV and CDR2 YYDKDF (reference sequence). CDR3 sequence: CATSRGRGAYAGELFF. As DNA, the CDR3 is TGTGCCACCAGCAGAGGCCGGGGGGCCTACGCTGGGGAGCTGTTTTTT.

A single count supports this clone. The rearrangement uses TRBV7-9 and TRBJ2-2; weak D call: TRBD2 (5 bases). The CDR3 is made up of 17 amino acids. The V end was cut by 0 bases, the J end by 4 bases, with 15 bases between. Germline-derived CDR1 and CDR2 are SEHNR and FQNEAQ (reference sequence). CDR3 bases: TGTGCCAGCAGCTTAGCAGGCCCCGAGGGCGGCACCGGGGAGCTGTTTTTT. This encodes CASSLAGPEGGTGELFF.

This clone was observed a single time. The chain has TRBV19 and TRBJ1-2, with D perhaps matching TRBD1 (5 bases). Germline CDR1 and CDR2: LNHDA and SQIVND (reference sequence). Trimming took 7 bases from V and 4 from J, leaving 19 bases between them. The CDR3 spans 15 residues. CDR3 nucleotides: TGTGCCAGTACGGCCGGGATACAGGACCCCTATGGCTACACCTTC. This codes for CASTAGIQDPYGYTF.

The V and J genes are TRBV30 and TRBJ2-7, with 12 positions matching TRBD2. The CDR3 has 14 amino acids. Per the germline V gene, CDR1 is GTSNPN and CDR2 is SVGIG (reference sequence). V dropped 0 bases and J dropped 9; count of bases not matched to a gene: 6. The CDR3 reads CAWSVGTSGSGQYF. The CDR3 coding sequence is TGTGCCTGGAGTGTAGGGACTAGCGGGTCGGGGCAGTACTTC.

This clone was detected once. The gene calls are TRBV6-4 and TRBJ1-1, with D perhaps TRBD1 (6 bases). This CDR3 region has 15 residues. Trimming shortened V by 6 bases and J by 0 bases, and 14 bases separated the two germline ends. The germline V gene has CDR1 MRHNA and CDR2 SNTAGT. The CDR3 reads CASRPQGRMNTEAFF. The CDR3 nucleotides are TGTGCCAGCAGACCTCAGGGGCGCATGAACACTGAAGCTTTCTTT.

CDR3 coding DNA: TGTGCCAGCAGTCAGGTTAGCGGGAGACTTAGCACAGATACGCAGTATTTT. Residues: CASSQVSGRLSTDTQYF. The rearrangement links TRBV28 to TRBJ2-3; 9 bases map to TRBD2. This CDR3 spans 17 amino acids. J lost 0 bases, V lost 5 bases, and 9 bases had no gene match. Per germline, CDR1 MDHEN and CDR2 SYDVKM. Full variable domain (rest looked up from reference TRBV28 and TRBJ2-3): DVKVTQSSRYLVKRTGEKVFLECVQDMDHENMFWYRQDPGLGLRLIYFSYDVKMKEKGDIPEGYSVSREKKERFSLILESASTNQTSMYLCASSQVSGRLSTDTQYFGPGTRLTVL.

The chain has TRBV3-1 (or the pseudogene TRBV3-2) and TRBJ2-1, with 12 bases matching TRBD2. V dropped 4 bases and J dropped 7; count of bases not matched to a gene: 5. CDR1 LGHDT and CDR2 YNNKEL come from the germline V gene (reference sequence). CDR3 size: 15 residues. The CDR3 sequence is CASSLLAGGLNEQFF. CDR3 nucleotides: TGTGCCAGCAGCCTCCTAGCGGGGGGGTTGAATGAGCAGTTCTTC.

For this clone: The same CDR3 is also encoded by other DNA sequences in this sample. J is TRBJ1-1 and V is TRBV5-1; 7 bases match TRBD1. Trimming took 0 bases from V and 2 from J; bases not matched to a gene: 1. Germline values: CDR1 SGHRS, CDR2 YFSETQ. The CDR3 is 14 amino acids. The CDR3 sequence: CASSLDRGNTEAFF. CDR3 nucleotide sequence: TGCGCCAGCAGCTTGGACAGGGGAAACACTGAAGCTTTCTTT.

The rearrangement links TRBV2 to TRBJ1-4; tentatively, D is TRBD1 (6 bases). The CDR3 consists of 14 residues. Germline values: CDR1 SNHLY, CDR2 FYNNEI. V was trimmed by 6 bases and J by 4 bases, leaving 12 bases between them. The CDR3 loop reads CASRAGQINEKLFF. The CDR3 DNA reads TGTGCCAGCAGGGCAGGACAGATTAATGAAAAACTGTTTTTT. The full variable domain, in which reference TRBV2 and TRBJ1-4 provide the parts outside the CDR3, is EPEVTQTPSHQVTQMGQEVILRCVPISNHLYFYWYRQILGQKVEFLVSFYNNEISEKSEIFDDQFSVERPDGSNFTLKIRSTKLEDSAMYFCASRAGQINEKLFFGSGTQLSVL.

The CDR3 protein is CASSSGQSGYGYTF. The CDR3 DNA reads TGTGCCAGCAGCTCGGGACAATCCGGCTATGGCTACACCTTC. V and J are TRBV5-5 and TRBJ1-2, with D perhaps matching TRBD1 (6 bases). From germline, CDR1 is SGHKS and CDR2 YYEKEE (reference sequence). The length of the CDR3 is 14 residues. The V gene lost 3 bases and the J gene lost 4 bases, with 13 bases spanning the gap.

This clone showed up just once. The chain uses TRBV5-1 and TRBJ2-2, with TRBD2 identical over 8 bases. Germline lookup yields CDR1 SGHRS and CDR2 YFSETQ. The CDR3 is 16 residues long. Trimming removed 0 bases from V and 6 bases from J; junction bases left unmatched: 7. The CDR3 nucleotides are TGCGCCAGCAGCTTGGATGGGAGCGGGAGATCCGGGGAGCTGTTTTTT. It translates to CASSLDGSGRSGELFF.

The chain links TRBV18 to TRBJ1-1; the D is unclear. Per germline, CDR1 KGHSH and CDR2 LQKENI. The CDR3 length is 12 residues. The germline V and J ends were trimmed by 5 bases and 7 bases, with 11 bases remaining between them. In nucleotides, the CDR3 is TGTGCCAGCTCATCTAGGCAGAATGAAGCTTTCTTT. Protein sequence: CASSSRQNEAFF.

This rearrangement joins TRBV3-1 (or the pseudogene TRBV3-2) to TRBJ2-7; D is possibly TRBD1 (7 bases). Per germline, CDR1 LGHDT and CDR2 YNNKEL (reference sequence). Trimming left V 5 bases short and J 9 bases short, with 17 bases between. The CDR3 totals 13 residues. This CDR3 reads CASSASGRGVQYF. The CDR3 region has the DNA TGTGCCAGCAGCGCCTCCGGCAGGGGGGTGCAGTACTTC.

The chain links TRBV27 to TRBJ1-5; D may be TRBD1 (5 bases). Germline V gene lookup returns CDR1 MNHEY and CDR2 SMNVEV (reference sequence). The CDR3 covers 15 residues. V was cut by 5 bases and J by 4 bases, with 15 bases left in between. CDR3: CASSRGTGANQPQHF. CDR3 bases: TGTGCCAGCAGTAGGGGAACAGGAGCTAATCAGCCCCAGCATTTT.

This chain connects TRBV7-2 to TRBJ2-7; D unclear. The germline V gene has CDR1 SGHTA and CDR2 FQGNSA. V shed 5 bases and J shed 0 bases, with 5 bases lying between them. This CDR3 spans 12 amino acids. CDR3: CASSAFSYEQYF. In DNA form, the CDR3 reads TGTGCCAGCAGCGCGTTCTCCTACGAGCAGTACTTC.

The chain has TRBV11-2 and TRBJ1-2; D call uncertain. Germline CDR1 reads SGHAT; CDR2 reads FQNNGV. The CDR3 is 13 residues long. Trimming left V 0 bases short and J 2 bases short, with 4 bases between. The CDR3 reads CASSLDLNYGYTF. The CDR3 region has the DNA TGTGCCAGCAGCTTAGATCTAAACTATGGCTACACCTTC.

This rearrangement joins TRBV6-5 to TRBJ2-7; possible D gene TRBD1, 5 bases. Germline loops: CDR1 MNHEY, CDR2 SVGAGI. Trimming pared 0 bases from V and 3 bases from J, leaving 12 bases between. This CDR3 has 15 amino acids. The CDR3 DNA sequence: TGTGCCAGCAGTTACTCCTATGACCAGGGCTACGAGCAGTACTTC. This codes for CASSYSYDQGYEQYF.

The chain uses TRBV27 and TRBJ2-1; TRBD1 aligns across 9 bases. CDR1 is MNHEY, CDR2 SMNVEV, per germline (reference sequence). The CDR3 runs 16 residues. The V and J ends lost 7 bases and 8 bases, in that order; junction bases with no gene match: 15. CDR3 amino acids: CASKRGSGTGRYEQFF. For the CDR3, the DNA is TGTGCCAGCAAAAGGGGCTCCGGGACAGGGAGGTATGAGCAGTTCTTC.

With respect to this clone: The sample has other DNA sequences that encode this CDR3 too. This chain connects TRBV28 to TRBJ1-2; no firm D call. CDR1 is MDHEN and CDR2 is SYDVKM in the germline V gene. V dropped 8 bases and J dropped 8 bases, with 15 bases sitting between them. This CDR3 region has 12 residues. The CDR3 region is CASSPPLGGYTF. As DNA, the CDR3 is TGTGCCAGCTCCCCACCATTGGGGGGCTACACCTTC.

The chain has TRBV3-1 (or the pseudogene TRBV3-2) and TRBJ1-6, with no clear D. The germline V and J ends were trimmed by 3 bases and 5 bases, with 5 bases remaining between them. The germline CDR1 and CDR2 sequences are LGHDT and YNNKEL (reference sequence). The CDR3 length is 13 residues. CDR3 in amino acids: CASSQTHNSPLHF. The CDR3 nucleotides are TGTGCCAGCAGCCAGACACATAATTCACCCCTCCACTTT.

The J gene is TRBJ1-5, the V gene TRBV15; TRBD1 agrees at 10 bases. V was clipped by 4 bases and J by 5 bases; unmatched bases: 5. This CDR3 has 15 amino acids. Germline CDR1 reads LNHNV; CDR2 reads YYDKDF (reference sequence). The CDR3 region is CATSIWDRGDQPQHF. The CDR3 coding sequence is TGTGCCACCAGCATCTGGGACAGGGGTGATCAGCCCCAGCATTTT.

The genes are TRBV3-1 (or the pseudogene TRBV3-2) and TRBJ1-2; no clear D. Per the germline V gene, CDR1 is LGHDT and CDR2 is YNNKEL (reference sequence). The length of the CDR3 is 13 residues. V was clipped by 1 base and J by 8 bases, with 11 bases between them. The CDR3 here is CASSQVPSGGYTF. Written as DNA, the CDR3 is TGTGCCAGCAGCCAAGTGCCTTCGGGAGGCTACACCTTC.